One sample yielded the 28 T cell receptor beta chains listed below, sequenced in a study of vaccination effects on CD4 cells after COVID-19. This table comes from immunoSEQ multiplex PCR, and its TCRdb copy is limited to in-frame clones, with some not included. Among 75,000 or so clones listed, under 85% were seen once. Antigen-specific CD4+ T cells were expanded (with viral peptide pools) by the ViraFEST assay ahead of sequencing. Having been cultured for about ten days, the cells underwent CD4+ T cell isolation. Of the BNT162b2 and mRNA-1273 vaccines, participants received two doses of one or the other. Their antigen targets remain unknown. This sample comprised CD4+ T cells from PBMCs cultured with HCoV-OC43 spike peptides, obtained after COVID-19 vaccination. Subset: HCoV-OC43 spike overlapping peptide pool stimulation. All receptors derive from a human donor who received a COVID-19 vaccine.

The CDR3, as DNA: TGTGCCAGCAGAATAGCGGGGGCCAGCACAGATACGCAGTATTTT. Encoded protein: CASRIAGASTDTQYF. The chain is built from TRBV2 and TRBJ2-3; the match to TRBD2 covers 9 bases. CDR1 is SNHLY and CDR2 is FYNNEI in the germline V gene. The CDR3 contains 15 residues. The J segment lost 0 bases and the V segment lost 6 bases, leaving 4 bases of the junction unmatched. The full variable domain, completed using reference TRBV2 and TRBJ2-3, is EPEVTQTPSHQVTQMGQEVILRCVPISNHLYFYWYRQILGQKVEFLVSFYNNEISEKSEIFDDQFSVERPDGSNFTLKIRSTKLEDSAMYFCASRIAGASTDTQYFGPGTRLTVL.

This rearrangement joins TRBV9 to TRBJ2-1; the D gene is possibly TRBD2 (5 bases). Trimming pared 4 bases from V and 6 bases from J, leaving 17 bases between. This CDR3 region has 15 residues. In germline, CDR1 is SGDLS, CDR2 YYNGEE. In DNA, the CDR3 is TGTGCCAGCAGCCCTCGGAGGCTAGCTGCCAATGAGCAGTTCTTC. Protein: CASSPRRLAANEQFF.

J is TRBJ2-3 and V is TRBV2; D call uncertain. Trimming took 7 bases from V and 4 from J, leaving 18 bases between them. The CDR3 runs 15 residues. Per germline, CDR1 SNHLY and CDR2 FYNNEI. CDR3 bases: TGTGCCAGCACCGAGCTAATTGCCGGGTCAGATACGCAGTATTTT. This sequence encodes CASTELIAGSDTQYF.

The chain employs TRBV18 and TRBJ1-2; D is possibly TRBD1 (6 bases). The CDR3 runs 11 residues. Germline values: CDR1 KGHSH, CDR2 LQKENI. Trimming left V 3 bases short and J 13 bases short, with 12 bases between. The CDR3 spells CASSPQGYSTF. DNA of the CDR3: TGTGCCAGCTCACCCCAGGGGTACTCCACCTTC.

The rearrangement uses TRBV29-1 and TRBJ2-7; tentative D call: TRBD2 (7 bases). The CDR3 contains 14 residues. From germline, CDR1 is SQVTM and CDR2 ANQGSEA. This chain's CDR3 is CQRVGGGDPYEQYV. CDR3 in DNA: TGCCAGCGCGTGGGGGGGGGCGACCCCTACGAGCAGTACGTC.

The chain employs TRBV5-1 and TRBJ1-2; 7 bases match TRBD1. J gave up 6 bases and V 7 bases, and 21 bases lay outside the gene matches. The germline gives CDR1 SGHRS, CDR2 YFSETQ. The CDR3 runs 17 residues. For the CDR3, the DNA is TGCGCCAGCCGGCTTGGAACAGGGGCCGTTTTGGAACATGGCTACACCTTC. Residues: CASRLGTGAVLEHGYTF.

This chain connects TRBV29-1 to TRBJ1-2, with unresolved D. Germline-derived CDR1 and CDR2 are SQVTM and ANQGSEA. The CDR3 is 13 residues long. The germline V and J ends were trimmed by 4 bases and 0 bases, with 9 bases remaining between them. For the CDR3, the DNA is TGCAGCGTTGCGGGCAGTTCTAACTATGGCTACACCTTC. Translated: CSVAGSSNYGYTF.

This rearrangement joins TRBV19 to TRBJ2-1, with 7 nucleotides matching TRBD2. Germline V gene data show CDR1 as LNHDA and CDR2 as SQIVND (reference sequence). The CDR3 has 13 amino acids. Germline trimming cut 9 bases from V and 4 bases from J; bases unmatched to any gene: 6. As DNA, the CDR3 is TGTGCCAGCCGGGACGGGAGGTACAATGAGCAGTTCTTC. Amino acid sequence: CASRDGRYNEQFF.

The rearrangement uses TRBV4-2 and TRBJ1-4; D remains ambiguous. V dropped 0 bases and J dropped 8 bases, with 22 bases sitting between them. Looked up from germline, CDR1 is LGHNA and CDR2 is YNFKEQ. The CDR3 length is 18 residues. The CDR3 spells CASSQERRRKLEEEKLFF. CDR3 coding DNA: TGTGCCAGCAGCCAAGAGAGGCGACGGAAGCTGGAGGAAGAAAAACTGTTTTTT.

The genes are TRBV6-5 and TRBJ1-4; TRBD1 might be the D (6 bases). CDR3 size: 13 residues. V lost 9 bases to trimming and J lost 5 bases, with 13 bases between them. The germline CDR1 and CDR2 sequences are MNHEY and SVGAGI. For the CDR3, the DNA is TGTGCCAGTATACAGGGACCGAATGAAAAACTGTTTTTT. Translated: CASIQGPNEKLFF.

The chain joins TRBV2 to TRBJ2-5; D is perhaps TRBD1 or TRBD2 (5 bases each). This CDR3 has 13 amino acids. CDR1 is SNHLY and CDR2 is FYNNEI in the germline V gene. The V end lost 4 bases, the J end lost 1 base, and 7 bases lay between the germline ends. Here the CDR3 DNA reads TGTGCCAGCAGTGGGGACCGCCAAGAGACCCAGTACTTC. As protein: CASSGDRQETQYF.

This clone was detected only a few times. The chain recombines TRBV7-2 with TRBJ1-3; no clear D. This CDR3 spans 13 amino acids. Germline CDR1 is SGHTA and CDR2 is FQGNSA. V was pared by 4 bases and J by 1 base, with 5 bases between. CDR3 bases: TGTGCCAGCAGCTCGCGATCTGGAAACACCATATATTTT. Its protein is CASSSRSGNTIYF.

This clone was picked up one time. V is TRBV6-1 and J is TRBJ1-6; D uncertain. The CDR3 is made up of 17 amino acids. The germline V gene encodes CDR1 MNHNS and CDR2 SASEGT. V lost 1 base and J lost 4, with 14 bases in between. The CDR3 region has the DNA TGTGCCAGCAGTGAAGTGCCCACCGGGTATTATAATTCACCCCTCCACTTT. It encodes CASSEVPTGYYNSPLHF.

This chain joins TRBV9 and TRBJ2-6, with a possible D match to TRBD2 (5 bases). The CDR3 spans 15 residues. The germline V gene has CDR1 SGDLS and CDR2 YYNGEE. Trimming stripped 4 bases from V and 1 base from J, with 9 bases between. The CDR3 protein is CASSPRASGANVLTF. The CDR3 DNA reads as TGTGCCAGCAGCCCGCGGGCTTCTGGGGCCAACGTCCTGACTTTC.

The gene calls are TRBV7-8 and TRBJ1-6; D unclear. The CDR3 is made up of 15 amino acids. V was clipped by 1 base and J by 5 bases, with 9 bases between them. From germline, CDR1 is SGHVS and CDR2 FQNEAQ. CDR3 amino acids: CASSLVWPDNSPLHF. As DNA, the CDR3 is TGTGCCAGCAGCTTAGTTTGGCCAGATAATTCACCCCTCCACTTT. The full variable domain, its missing parts supplied by reference TRBV7-8 and TRBJ1-6, is GAGVSQSPRYKVAKRGQDVALRCDPISGHVSLFWYQQALGQGPEFLTYFQNEAQLDKSGLPSDRFFAERPEGSVSTLKIQRTQQEDSAVYLCASSLVWPDNSPLHFGNGTRLTVT.

The CDR3 DNA is TGTGCCAGCAGTGACCCCCGGCGGGTCGCGTCGGGCACAGATACGCAGTATTTT. Its translation: CASSDPRRVASGTDTQYF. This chain connects TRBV6-4 to TRBJ2-3; a weak D match, TRBD2 (5 bases). The CDR3 spans 18 residues. Trimming removed 2 bases from V and 1 base from J, with 19 bases in between. Germline V gene data show CDR1 as MRHNA and CDR2 as SNTAGT.

This chain connects TRBV18 to TRBJ1-1; perhaps TRBD1 as D (6 bases). This CDR3 spans 13 amino acids. The V gene's germline CDR1 is KGHSH and CDR2 LQKENI. V gave up 4 bases and J gave up 4 bases, with 10 bases separating them. The CDR3 sequence is CASSLGQITEAFF. CDR3 in DNA: TGTGCCAGCTCACTAGGACAGATCACTGAAGCTTTCTTT.

The chain couples TRBV6-6 to TRBJ2-1, with a possible D match to TRBD2 (6 bases). CDR1 is MNHNY and CDR2 is SVGAGI in the germline V gene (reference sequence). Trimming removed 6 bases from V and 3 bases from J, with 15 bases in between. The CDR3 contains 15 residues. CDR3 sequence: CASSLPEGVYNEQFF. DNA for the CDR3: TGTGCCAGCAGCCTCCCGGAGGGAGTCTACAATGAGCAGTTCTTC.

The rearrangement links TRBV19 to TRBJ1-4; 7 nucleotides align to TRBD1. The junction had 7 bases not matched to a gene; V was cut back by 8 bases and J by 7 bases. The germline V gene has CDR1 LNHDA and CDR2 SQIVND (reference sequence). CDR3 length: 13 residues. The CDR3 sequence is CASQETGREKLFF. As DNA, the CDR3 is TGTGCCAGTCAAGAGACAGGGCGTGAAAAACTGTTTTTT.

This chain links TRBV2 with TRBJ1-2; D gene unclear. Deletions cut 5 bases from V and 4 bases from J, with 2 bases between. Germline V gene data show CDR1 as SNHLY and CDR2 as FYNNEI. The CDR3 loop spans 10 amino acids. As DNA, the CDR3 is TGTGCCAGCAGTTCCTATGGCTACACCTTC. It is translated as CASSSYGYTF.

The V gene is TRBV28, the J gene TRBJ1-1; D remains unclear. Trimming stripped 6 bases from V and 1 base from J, with 12 bases between. The CDR3 length is 14 residues. The germline CDR1 and CDR2 sequences are MDHEN and SYDVKM. CDR3 sequence (DNA): TGTGCCAGCAGAGGACCCTCTACGAACACTGAAGCTTTCTTT. Translating gives CASRGPSTNTEAFF.

The chain uses TRBV6-2 or TRBV6-3 and TRBJ1-2, with D uncertain. V was trimmed by 0 bases and J by 5 bases, leaving 4 bases between them. The germline V gene encodes CDR1 MNHEY and CDR2 SVGEGT. This CDR3 contains 12 residues. The CDR3 loop is CASSYSRYGYTF. In DNA, the CDR3 is TGTGCCAGCAGTTACTCTCGGTATGGCTACACCTTC.

This chain joins TRBV10-2 and TRBJ1-4; D is ambiguous. The CDR3 extends over 15 amino acids. The germline V gene has CDR1 WSHSY and CDR2 SAAADI. Trimming took 0 bases from V and 4 from J, leaving 9 bases between them. The CDR3 region is CASSESRQINEKLFF. CDR3 coding DNA: TGCGCCAGCAGTGAGTCGAGACAAATTAATGAAAAACTGTTTTTT.

This clone was detected only a few times. The chain combines TRBV20-1 with TRBJ2-6; D gene ambiguous. The CDR3 has 15 amino acids. Trimming removed 3 bases from V and 1 base from J, with 10 bases in between. Germline CDR1 and CDR2: DFQATT and SNEGSKA (reference sequence). The CDR3 loop reads CSASGSGSGANVLTF. The CDR3 nucleotides read TGCAGTGCTAGTGGGTCTGGATCTGGGGCCAACGTCCTGACTTTC.

The V and J genes are TRBV10-2 and TRBJ1-2, with D perhaps TRBD1 (6 bases). The V end was cut by 2 bases, the J end by 6 bases, with 10 bases between. Germline V gene sequence: CDR1 WSHSY, CDR2 SAAADI. This CDR3 contains 13 residues. CDR3 amino acids: CASSEDRFNGYTF. CDR3 in DNA: TGCGCCAGCAGTGAGGACAGGTTCAATGGCTACACCTTC.

This clone was recorded a few times. V and J are TRBV5-1 and TRBJ1-1; D not resolved. V gave up 3 bases and J gave up 0 bases, with 9 bases separating them. This CDR3 comprises 14 residues. The germline CDR1 and CDR2 sequences are SGHRS and YFSETQ. The CDR3 region is CASSWNSLNTEAFF. The CDR3, as DNA: TGCGCCAGCAGCTGGAACAGTTTGAACACTGAAGCTTTCTTT.

As to this clone: Within the sample, other DNA sequences also encode this same CDR3. V is TRBV6-5 and J is TRBJ1-1, with D possibly TRBD1 on 5 matching bases. Trimming left V 0 bases short and J 1 base short, with 9 bases between. Germline V lookup: CDR1 MNHEY, CDR2 SVGAGI. The CDR3 sequence is 15 residues long. The CDR3 region has the DNA TGTGCCAGCAGTTACTCCCGGCAGGGGAACACTGAAGCTTTCTTT. It codes for CASSYSRQGNTEAFF.

The chain employs TRBV5-1 and TRBJ1-2; tentative D call: TRBD1 (6 bases). V was clipped by 4 bases and J by 4 bases, with 11 bases between them. Per the germline V gene, CDR1 is SGHRS and CDR2 is YFSETQ. The CDR3 contains 13 residues. The CDR3 DNA is TGCGCCAGCAGCCTCGACAGGCCCTATGGCTACACCTTC. It translates to CASSLDRPYGYTF.